These 24 T cell receptor beta chains were all obtained from the same sample, sequenced in a study of T-cell memory formation after mild COVID-19. TCRdb passed the 5' RACE reads through MiXCR, listing each CDR3 protein once. The data contain 450,000 to 650,000 distinct CDR3 sequences, under 20% of them singletons. Specimen: PBMCs or a T cell subset sorted from them (not recorded which). These receptors were collected from an adult woman who had mild COVID-19 (a few samples of this study predate the infection). Cell type and time point are not known.

This clonotype was seen a few times. The V gene is TRBV10-3, the J gene TRBJ2-7; 9 bases are shared with TRBD1. Germline assignment: CDR1 ENHRY and CDR2 SYGVKD. The junction had 3 bases not matched to a gene; V was cut back by 4 bases and J by 2 bases. The length of the CDR3 is 14 residues. CDR3 sequence reads: CAISGGTGTYEQYF. DNA of the CDR3: TGTGCCATCAGTGGGGGGACAGGGACCTACGAGCAGTACTTC.

The V call is TRBV6-5, the J call TRBJ2-5, with TRBD2 matching over 11 bases. The CDR3 has 15 residues. Germline trimming cut 7 bases from V and 4 bases from J; bases unmatched to any gene: 8. Germline V CDR1 and CDR2: MNHEY, SVGAGI. The CDR3 DNA reads as TGTGCCAGCAACGAACTAGCGGGAGCAGGAGAGACCCAGTACTTC. This encodes CASNELAGAGETQYF.

This clonotype appeared a few times. The J gene is TRBJ2-3, the V gene TRBV12-3 or TRBV12-4, with D unclear. Trimming left V 7 bases short and J 8 bases short, with 25 bases between. The CDR3 contains 16 residues. Written as DNA, the CDR3 is TGTGCCAGCAAAGTAATCCAATCCGGGCCCCCGGGTACGCAGTATTTT. The encoded protein is CASKVIQSGPPGTQYF.

The chain carries TRBV5-6 and TRBJ2-7, with D unclear. Trimming removed 4 bases at V and 6 bases at J, with 8 bases between. Germline V gene data show CDR1 as SGHDT and CDR2 as YYEEEE. The CDR3 spans 11 residues. Here the CDR3 DNA reads TGTGCCAGCAGCCGCCAAAGCGAGCAGTACTTC. Protein product: CASSRQSEQYF.

CDR3 in DNA: TGTGCCAGCAGTTTGGGGCGGGAGTCGTATGGCTACACCTTC. Protein: CASSLGRESYGYTF. The genes are TRBV12-3 or TRBV12-4 and TRBJ1-2; tentative D call: TRBD1 (5 bases). This CDR3 is 14 amino acids long. The V and J ends lost 3 bases and 5 bases respectively, with 13 bases between them.

This clonotype showed up many times. The gene calls are TRBV12-3 or TRBV12-4 and TRBJ1-4; perhaps TRBD1 as D (5 bases). Trimming stripped 3 bases from V and 4 bases from J, with 9 bases between. This CDR3 has 14 residues. The CDR3 bases are TGTGCCAGCAGTTTGGTGGGGGTTAATGAAAAACTGTTTTTT. Its protein is CASSLVGVNEKLFF.

This chain joins TRBV24-1 and TRBJ1-1, with D hard to call. This CDR3 is 13 amino acids long. Trimming stripped 3 bases from V and 3 bases from J, with 7 bases between. CDR1 is KGHDR, CDR2 SFDVKD, per germline. CDR3 nucleotide sequence: TGTGCCACCAGTGATCCCTTGCACACTGAAGCTTTCTTT. This gives the protein CATSDPLHTEAFF.

This chain connects TRBV5-1 to TRBJ1-1; TRBD1 aligns across 10 bases. V shed 5 bases and J 1 base; nucleotides not matched to a gene: 11. Germline CDR1 is SGHRS and CDR2 is YFSETQ. CDR3 length: 17 amino acids. CDR3 protein: CASRSGTGVFGNTEAFF. The CDR3, as DNA: TGCGCCAGCAGATCAGGGACAGGGGTTTTTGGGAACACTGAAGCTTTCTTT.

Many counts were recorded for this clonotype. DNA for the CDR3: TGCAGCGTTCGACTCGCTATGGATACGCAGTATTTT. It encodes CSVRLAMDTQYF. The chain joins TRBV29-1 to TRBJ2-3; no clear D gene. CDR1 and CDR2 from the germline V gene are SQVTM and ANQGSEA. Between the trimmed V and J ends, which lost 5 bases and 6 bases, there was a span of 12 bases. The CDR3 loop spans 12 amino acids.

The chain is built from TRBV9 and TRBJ2-2, with 8 bases lining up with TRBD1. This CDR3 is built from 15 residues. The V gene end was trimmed by 4 bases and the J gene end by 3 bases; junction bases not matched to a gene: 5. CDR1 SGDLS and CDR2 YYNGEE come from the germline V gene. CDR3 amino acids: CASSSWDRHTGELFF. The CDR3 coding sequence is TGTGCCAGCAGCTCATGGGACAGGCACACCGGGGAGCTGTTTTTT.

This sequence joins TRBV7-3 and TRBJ2-7; TRBD2 matches at 9 bases. This CDR3 contains 14 residues. Germline lookup yields CDR1 SGHTA and CDR2 FQGTGA. The ends lost 2 bases at V and 5 bases at J; junction bases unmatched: 4. Here the CDR3 DNA reads TGTGCCAGCAGCTTATTAGCGGGAGTTGACGAGCAGTACTTC. Its protein is CASSLLAGVDEQYF.

This clonotype was seen a few times. The chain carries TRBV12-3 or TRBV12-4 and TRBJ1-4; D call uncertain. With 2 bases removed from V and 0 bases from J, the gap between germline ends came to 4 bases. The CDR3 runs to 14 residues. The CDR3 sequence is CASSLSPTNEKLFF. CDR3 in DNA: TGTGCCAGCAGTTTATCTCCAACTAATGAAAAACTGTTTTTT.

This chain connects TRBV2 to TRBJ1-1, with D perhaps TRBD1 (5 bases). The V end was cut by 6 bases, the J end by 3 bases, with 11 bases between. The germline gives CDR1 SNHLY, CDR2 FYNNEI. The CDR3 totals 13 residues. CDR3 bases: TGTGCCAGCAGGGGGGGAGGGTACACTGAAGCTTTCTTT. As protein: CASRGGGYTEAFF. Complete variable domain (other parts from reference TRBV2 and TRBJ1-1): EPEVTQTPSHQVTQMGQEVILRCVPISNHLYFYWYRQILGQKVEFLVSFYNNEISEKSEIFDDQFSVERPDGSNFTLKIRSTKLEDSAMYFCASRGGGYTEAFFGQGTRLTVV.

This chain uses TRBV3-1 with TRBJ1-1; D may be TRBD1 (6 bases). The CDR3 covers 15 residues. Germline V lookup: CDR1 LGHDT, CDR2 YNNKEL (reference sequence). V was pared by 4 bases and J by 0 bases, with 12 bases between. The CDR3 DNA is TGTGCCAGCAGCCCACGACAGGACATGAACACTGAAGCTTTCTTT. Amino acids: CASSPRQDMNTEAFF.

The chain couples TRBV6-5 to TRBJ1-2; D gene uncertain. Germline assignment: CDR1 MNHEY and CDR2 SVGAGI. V dropped 0 bases and J dropped 14 bases, with 16 bases sitting between them. The CDR3 totals 13 residues. The CDR3, as DNA: TGTGCCAGCAGTTACTCGAGCACAGCGCTCGAAACCTTC. Amino acid sequence: CASSYSSTALETF.

Comments on this clonotype: The junction departs from the called germline gene at one end, perhaps through a read error. The chain uses TRBV6-5 and TRBJ2-7; perhaps TRBD1 as D (5 bases). CDR3 length: 14 amino acids. Looked up from germline, CDR1 is MNHEY and CDR2 is SVGAGI. CDR3 loop: CASIYSQGPYEQYF. CDR3 coding DNA: TGTGCCAGCATTTACAGTCAGGGCCCCTACGAGCAGTACTTC.

This sequence joins TRBV4-1 and TRBJ2-1; 7 bases line up with TRBD1. CDR3 length: 13 residues. From germline, CDR1 is MGHRA and CDR2 YSYEKL. Trimming took 4 bases from V and 6 from J; bases not matched to a gene: 3. CDR3 sequence reads: CASSPGTVNEQFF. The CDR3 region has the DNA TGCGCCAGCAGCCCCGGGACAGTCAATGAGCAGTTCTTC.

The J gene is TRBJ2-7, the V gene TRBV7-2; D call uncertain. Germline CDR1 is SGHTA and CDR2 is FQGNSA. Trimming pared 4 bases from V and 2 bases from J, leaving 15 bases between. This CDR3 region has 15 residues. The CDR3 region is CASSSGRSATYEQYF. The CDR3 DNA reads TGTGCCAGCAGCTCCGGGCGGTCCGCCACCTACGAGCAGTACTTC.

The chain joins TRBV5-1 to TRBJ2-1; no clear D. The CDR3 spans 12 residues. Germline V gene sequence: CDR1 SGHRS, CDR2 YFSETQ. Between the trimmed V and J ends, which lost 4 bases and 7 bases, there was a span of 9 bases. The CDR3 nucleotides read TGCGCCAGCAGCCTTACAACTAATGAGCAGTTCTTC. Its translation: CASSLTTNEQFF.

This rearrangement joins TRBV7-9 to TRBJ2-7, with no clear D. V shed 2 bases and J shed 2 bases, with 7 bases lying between them. The CDR3 runs 13 residues. Germline V CDR1 and CDR2: SEHNR, FQNEAQ (reference sequence). Written as DNA, the CDR3 is TGTGCCAGCAGCTTATACTACCCCTACGAGCAGTACTTC. This encodes CASSLYYPYEQYF.

The chain joins TRBV5-5 to TRBJ2-3; D may be TRBD2 (6 bases). Germline CDR1 SGHKS, CDR2 YYEKEE (reference sequence). Trimming removed 4 bases at V and 0 bases at J, with 18 bases between. This CDR3 contains 17 residues. CDR3 in amino acids: CASSPPLGGASTDTQYF. CDR3 nucleotides: TGTGCCAGCAGCCCCCCATTGGGGGGAGCGAGCACAGATACGCAGTATTTT.

The sample holds a few counts of this clonotype. V usage is TRBV7-9 and J usage is TRBJ2-3; D is undetermined. CDR3 length equals 15 residues. V lost 3 bases and J 2 bases, leaving 12 bases between the germline ends. The germline V gene has CDR1 SEHNR and CDR2 FQNEAQ (reference sequence). The CDR3 is CASSFLQRNTDTQYF. DNA of the CDR3: TGTGCCAGCAGCTTTCTACAGAGGAACACAGATACGCAGTATTTT.

The chain carries TRBV7-9 and TRBJ2-7; TRBD2 matches 8 bases. The germline V gene has CDR1 SEHNR and CDR2 FQNEAQ (reference sequence). The CDR3 runs 15 residues. V was pared by 6 bases and J by 3 bases, with 10 bases of the junction left unmatched. The CDR3 here is CASRPAGGGSYEQYF. In nucleotides, the CDR3 is TGTGCCAGCAGACCGGCTGGCGGGGGGAGCTACGAGCAGTACTTC.

This chain connects TRBV6-5 to TRBJ2-3; D unresolved. The CDR3 is made up of 13 amino acids. With 1 base removed from V and 0 bases from J, the gap between germline ends came to 2 bases. CDR1 MNHEY and CDR2 SVGAGI come from the germline V gene. The CDR3 loop reads CASSYLSTDTQYF. CDR3 in DNA: TGTGCCAGCAGTTACTTAAGCACAGATACGCAGTATTTT.